This T cell receptor (beta chain) emerged from a study of cytomegalovirus exposure and HLA in healthy donors. Study-wide points: A later analysis linked a missense DCLRE1C variant to TCR beta V- and J-gene trimming.

Germline CDR1 and CDR2: SGHRS and YFSETQ. V lost 4 bases, J lost 2 bases, and 15 bases lay in between. This CDR3 contains 16 residues. PCR was performed using 60 Vbeta and 13 Jbeta primers. Data came from immunoSEQ multiplex PCR; TCRdb stores just in-frame clones and leaves some out. The repertoire consists of some 180,000 clones, with around 77% occurring once and the leading ten covering just under 3%. Note on this clone: What it binds is not known.

This receptor was identified in a woman younger than 45 in good health and CMV-seronegative. Sequencing used PBMCs. The rearrangement joins TRBV5-1 to TRBJ2-2; D is unclear. CDR3 loop: CASSLQNILNTGELFF. The CDR3 DNA reads TGCGCCAGCAGCCTACAGAATATCCTTAACACCGGGGAGCTGTTTTTT.